Listed below are T cell receptor beta chains from one sample, sequenced in a study of blood T cell repertoires in COVID-19. Clones were read by immunoSEQ multiplex PCR, and TCRdb kept only the in-frame ones, dropping some. The top ten hold 2.5% to 3% of the sample, which has 350,000 or so clones, about 86% seen once. Specimen: peripheral blood. All receptors derive from a man aged 25-40 years with active or convalescent COVID-19. CDR3s include the opening cysteine and the closing phenylalanine or tryptophan. The order of the fields is V gene, J gene, D gene, clone size, CDR3 protein, CDR3 DNA. The D gene is left open where the match is weak. Only part of the rows carry a size: once, few, many, or a class if the clone is expanded.

>TRBV11-3|TRBJ2-2|TRBD1|-
CASSQRTGGGGELFF
TGTGCCAGCAGCCAGCGGACAGGGGGTGGCGGGGAGCTGTTTTTT
>TRBV2|TRBJ2-5|-|-
CASRPLGVQETQYF
TGTGCCAGCCGCCCTCTAGGAGTCCAGGAGACCCAGTACTTC
>TRBV29-1|TRBJ2-1|TRBD2|-
CSVTSGSSADEQFF
TGCAGCGTTACTAGCGGGAGTTCGGCAGATGAGCAGTTCTTC
>TRBV7-2|TRBJ1-2|-|once
CASSSPGRGTASYGYTF
TGTGCCAGCAGCTCCCCCGGTCGGGGGACTGCGAGCTATGGCTACACCTTC
>TRBV3-1/TRBV3-2|TRBJ2-2|TRBD2|-
CATLAGGNTGELFF
TGTGCCACCTTAGCGGGAGGGAACACCGGGGAGCTGTTTTTT
>TRBV6-5|TRBJ1-3|-|many
CASHSPGNTIYF
TGTGCCAGCCACAGCCCTGGAAACACCATATATTTT
>TRBV6-2/TRBV6-3|TRBJ2-7|-|-
CASSPQGLGYEQYF
TGTGCCAGCAGTCCCCAGGGGCTAGGCTACGAGCAGTACTTC
>TRBV7-3|TRBJ2-5|TRBD1|-
CARQLGTGGKETQYF
TGTGCCAGGCAGTTAGGGACAGGGGGAAAAGAGACCCAGTACTTC
>TRBV28|TRBJ2-5|-|-
CASSLSLRETQYF
TGTGCCAGCAGTTTAAGCCTCCGGGAGACCCAGTACTTC
>TRBV4-2|TRBJ2-5|TRBD2|-
CASSRGSGGQETQYF
TGTGCCAGCAGCCGGGGTAGCGGGGGGCAAGAGACCCAGTACTTC
>TRBV7-3|TRBJ2-5|-|-
CASSPGPRYQETQYF
TGTGCCAGCAGCCCTGGGCCCAGGTACCAAGAGACCCAGTACTTC
>TRBV19|TRBJ2-3|-|-
CASSITIPDTQYF
TGTGCCAGTAGTATCACTATTCCCGATACGCAGTATTTT
>TRBV7-9|TRBJ2-7|-|-
CASSPLGGTDSYEQYF
TGTGCCAGCAGCCCCCTGGGCGGGACCGACTCCTACGAGCAGTACTTC
>TRBV7-3|TRBJ2-1|-|-
CASSSDGGKEQFF
TGTGCCAGCAGCTCCGACGGGGGAAAAGAGCAGTTCTTC
>TRBV11-3|TRBJ1-1|TRBD1|few
CASSGDRGYTEAFF
TGTGCCAGCTCGGGAGACAGGGGTTACACTGAAGCTTTCTTT
>TRBV7-2|TRBJ1-3|-|-
CASSSLRGNTIYF
TGTGCCAGCAGCTCTCTGAGAGGAAACACCATATATTTT
>TRBV5-6|TRBJ2-5|-|-
CASSFWGEGETQYF
TGTGCCAGCAGCTTTTGGGGGGAAGGGGAGACCCAGTACTTC
>TRBV3-1/TRBV3-2|TRBJ1-5|TRBD1|-
CASSQGDRADYSNQPQHF
TGTGCCAGCAGCCAAGGGGACAGGGCCGACTATAGCAATCAGCCCCAGCATTTT
>TRBV7-9|TRBJ2-1|-|-
CASSWAEGGEQFF
TGTGCCAGCAGCTGGGCGGAGGGCGGGGAGCAGTTCTTC
>TRBV9|TRBJ1-6|-|-
CASSVLRLRNSPLHF
TGTGCCAGCAGCGTACTCCGTTTGAGGAATTCACCCCTCCACTTT
>TRBV30|TRBJ1-4|-|-
CAWSRGFNEKLFF
TGTGCCTGGAGTAGGGGGTTTAATGAAAAACTGTTTTTT
>TRBV7-9|TRBJ2-7|-|-
CASSVSQGAHEQYF
TGTGCCAGCAGCGTTTCACAGGGAGCGCACGAGCAGTACTTC
>TRBV5-6|TRBJ2-4|TRBD1|-
CASSLLGQGAYF
TGTGCCAGCAGCTTACTGGGACAGGGAGCGTACTTC
>TRBV18|TRBJ2-1|TRBD2|-
CASSPTSGAYNEQFF
TGTGCCAGCTCCCCTACTAGCGGGGCCTACAATGAGCAGTTCTTC
>TRBV9|TRBJ2-3|-|-
CASSVAPDSPDTQYF
TGTGCCAGCAGCGTAGCCCCGGACAGCCCAGATACGCAGTATTTT
>TRBV30|TRBJ2-5|TRBD2|-
CAWSVPLAGGGETQYF
TGTGCCTGGAGTGTACCCCTAGCGGGGGGTGGAGAGACCCAGTACTTC
>TRBV4-1|TRBJ1-2|-|-
CASSQVPETVHGYTF
TGCGCCAGCAGCCAAGTTCCCGAGACAGTTCATGGCTACACCTTC
>TRBV18|TRBJ2-7|-|-
CASSPGQIYEQYF
TGTGCCAGCTCACCAGGGCAGATCTACGAGCAGTACTTC
>TRBV28|TRBJ2-1|TRBD2|few
CASTLAGGNNEQFF
TGTGCCAGCACTCTAGCGGGAGGGAACAATGAGCAGTTCTTC
>TRBV10-3|TRBJ1-5|-|-
CAISAQDSSNQPQHF
TGTGCCATCAGTGCCCAGGACAGTAGCAATCAGCCCCAGCATTTT
>TRBV5-4|TRBJ2-7|TRBD2|-
CASSFSLAEEQYF
TGTGCCAGCAGCTTCAGCCTAGCGGAAGAGCAGTACTTC
>TRBV27|TRBJ2-1|TRBD2|-
CASSSTSGSPNEQFF
TGTGCCAGCAGTTCGACTAGCGGGAGCCCCAATGAGCAGTTCTTC
>TRBV19|TRBJ1-5|-|-
CASSINHGNQPQHF
TGTGCCAGTAGTATAAATCATGGCAATCAGCCCCAGCATTTT